This T cell receptor beta chain was recorded in a study of control samples from healthy donors and cancer patients. Using immunoSEQ multiplex PCR, the repertoire was profiled, and TCRdb retains in-frame clones only, with some absent. Found here are approximately 160,000 clones, 75% to 95% of them singletons; the top ten hold around 2.2%. CDR1 and CDR2 (germline): LGHDT, YNNKEL (reference sequence). The CDR3 runs 13 residues. V lost 4 bases, J lost 5 bases, and 11 bases lay in between. Sample: blood. The receptor's source is a middle-aged woman in good health. V usage is TRBV3-1 (or the pseudogene TRBV3-2) and J usage is TRBJ2-5; tentatively, D is TRBD1 (5 bases). In DNA, the CDR3 is TGTGCCAGCAGCCTCGGACATCGGGAGACCCAGTACTTC. Protein sequence: CASSLGHRETQYF.